The rows below give T cell receptor beta chains drawn from one sample of a study of T cell responses to AZD1222 COVID-19 vaccine. Profiled with immunoSEQ multiplex PCR; TCRdb holds only in-frame clones, not every one. The sample records 95,000 to 110,000 clones, around nine tenths being singletons. Source: peripheral blood, taken 28 days after the second AZD1222 dose. The source of these receptors is an adult who received the AZD1222 COVID-19 vaccine. CDR3s include the opening cysteine and the closing phenylalanine or tryptophan. The order of the fields is clone size, V gene, J gene, D gene, CDR3 DNA, CDR3 protein. D genes are given only for firm matches. Only part of the rows carry a size: once, few, many, or a class if the clone is expanded.

size: NA; V: TRBV5-8; J: TRBJ2-7; D: NA; DNA: TGTGCCAGCAGCCAGGGACAAGGCGTCGACGAGCAGTACTTC; CDR3: CASSQGQGVDEQYF
size: NA; V: TRBV7-9; J: TRBJ1-5; D: NA; DNA: TGTGCCAGCAGCTTGGACGGAATCAATCAGCCCCAGCATTTT; CDR3: CASSLDGINQPQHF
size: NA; V: TRBV7-2; J: TRBJ1-5; D: NA; DNA: TGTGCCAGCAGCTCCTGGGCAGGGGTGAATCAGCCCCAGCATTTT; CDR3: CASSSWAGVNQPQHF
size: NA; V: TRBV29-1; J: TRBJ1-1; D: NA; DNA: TGCAGCGTTGAAATTGCGGTGAACACTGAAGCTTTCTTT; CDR3: CSVEIAVNTEAFF
size: NA; V: TRBV2; J: TRBJ1-5; D: TRBD1; DNA: TGTGCCAGCAGTCGACAGGGGCAATGGCCCCAGCATTTT; CDR3: CASSRQGQWPQHF
size: once; V: TRBV9; J: TRBJ2-3; D: NA; DNA: TGTGCCAGCAGCGAGGATACAGATACGCAGTATTTT; CDR3: CASSEDTDTQYF
size: once; V: TRBV6-5; J: TRBJ2-2; D: NA; DNA: TGTGCCAGCAGTTATGAGGGGGGCGGGGAGCTGTTTTTT; CDR3: CASSYEGGGELFF
size: NA; V: TRBV15; J: TRBJ2-7; D: TRBD2; DNA: TGTGCCACCAGCGACCTTGGGGGGGACTACGAGCAGTACTTC; CDR3: CATSDLGGDYEQYF
size: NA; V: TRBV7-6; J: TRBJ2-3; D: NA; DNA: TGTGCCAGCAGCTTTCAAGATACGCAGTATTTT; CDR3: CASSFQDTQYF
size: few; V: TRBV2; J: TRBJ1-1; D: NA; DNA: TGTGCCAGCACGGAGAACACTGAAGCTTTCTTT; CDR3: CASTENTEAFF
size: NA; V: TRBV12-3/TRBV12-4; J: TRBJ2-7; D: NA; DNA: TGTGCCAGCAGTTTCAACGTTGGGTACGAGCAGTACTTC; CDR3: CASSFNVGYEQYF
size: NA; V: TRBV27; J: TRBJ2-5; D: NA; DNA: TGTGCCAGCGGAACTAGTATGGAGACCCAGTACTTC; CDR3: CASGTSMETQYF
size: NA; V: TRBV18; J: TRBJ1-4; D: NA; DNA: TGTGCCAGCTCACCCTGGACAGATGAAAAACTGTTTTTT; CDR3: CASSPWTDEKLFF
size: NA; V: TRBV13; J: TRBJ1-2; D: TRBD1; DNA: TGTGCCAGCAGCGACGGGACAGGGGGCGCCGGGGGCTACACCTTC; CDR3: CASSDGTGGAGGYTF
size: NA; V: TRBV3-1/TRBV3-2; J: TRBJ1-5; D: NA; DNA: TGTGCCAGCAGCCAAGATGCGGGTGCCGGCAATCAGCCCCAGCATTTT; CDR3: CASSQDAGAGNQPQHF
size: few; V: TRBV28; J: TRBJ1-6; D: NA; DNA: TGTGCCAGCAGCCCCGCGGGAACTCGGTCACCCCTCCACTTT; CDR3: CASSPAGTRSPLHF
size: once; V: TRBV12-3/TRBV12-4; J: TRBJ1-1; D: NA; DNA: TGTGCCAGCAGTCTAAGGTCCAGGGCTGAAGCTTTCTTT; CDR3: CASSLRSRAEAFF
size: NA; V: TRBV4-1; J: TRBJ1-4; D: TRBD1; DNA: TGCGCCAGCAGCCAGCTCCCGGGACAGGGGGGGGAAAAACTGTTTTTT; CDR3: CASSQLPGQGGEKLFF
size: NA; V: TRBV6-1; J: TRBJ2-1; D: NA; DNA: TGTGCCAGCAGTGAGTCGAGTCACAATGAGCAGTTCTTC; CDR3: CASSESSHNEQFF
size: NA; V: TRBV6-5; J: TRBJ1-2; D: NA; DNA: TGTGCCAGCAGTTACAATGAGGGAGGCTATGGCTACACCTTC; CDR3: CASSYNEGGYGYTF
size: NA; V: TRBV7-2; J: TRBJ1-5; D: NA; DNA: TGTGCCAGCAGCTCCGACGGGAATCAGCCCCAGCATTTT; CDR3: CASSSDGNQPQHF
size: NA; V: TRBV15; J: TRBJ1-2; D: NA; DNA: TGTGCCACCAGCAGAGTGGACGAAGCTAACTATGGCTACACCTTC; CDR3: CATSRVDEANYGYTF
size: NA; V: TRBV5-1; J: TRBJ2-7; D: NA; DNA: TGCGCCAGCAGCTCCTTGCCTCGGGGGCGGGACGAGCAGTACTTC; CDR3: CASSSLPRGRDEQYF
size: NA; V: TRBV4-3; J: TRBJ1-4; D: NA; DNA: TGCGCCAGCAGCCAAGACAGAGGCAGCTATAATGAAAAACTGTTTTTT; CDR3: CASSQDRGSYNEKLFF
size: NA; V: TRBV6-5; J: TRBJ1-2; D: NA; DNA: TGTGCCAGCAGTTACCCGCAGGGGTCAGGCTACACCTTC; CDR3: CASSYPQGSGYTF
size: NA; V: TRBV27; J: TRBJ2-7; D: TRBD1; DNA: TGTGCCAGCAGTTCCCTTTGGACAGGGTTTCCCTACGAGCAGTACTTC; CDR3: CASSSLWTGFPYEQYF
size: once; V: TRBV6-5; J: TRBJ2-1; D: TRBD1; DNA: TGTGCCAGCAGTTTAGGACAGGTCTACAATGAGCAGTTCTTC; CDR3: CASSLGQVYNEQFF
size: NA; V: TRBV21-1; J: TRBJ2-3; D: NA; DNA: TGTGCCAGCAGCAAAGTCAAAGGGACTAGCGGGACCTCTAGCACAGATACGCAGTATTTT; CDR3: CASSKVKGTSGTSSTDTQYF
size: NA; V: TRBV9; J: TRBJ1-2; D: TRBD1; DNA: TGTGCCAGCAGCGAATTCCGGGACAGGGGGCGCCGCGGCTACACCTTC; CDR3: CASSEFRDRGRRGYTF
size: NA; V: TRBV11-2; J: TRBJ1-2; D: NA; DNA: TGTGCCAGCAGCTTAGGGCGGACTCGCTATGGCTACACCTTC; CDR3: CASSLGRTRYGYTF
size: NA; V: TRBV7-2; J: TRBJ1-3; D: TRBD1; DNA: TGTGCCAGCAGTCGGACAGGGGCGGGAAACACCATATATTTT; CDR3: CASSRTGAGNTIYF
size: NA; V: TRBV7-2; J: TRBJ1-6; D: NA; DNA: TGTGCCAGCAGCTTGGGGCCGGCACCCCTCCACTTT; CDR3: CASSLGPAPLHF
size: NA; V: TRBV9; J: TRBJ1-3; D: NA; DNA: TGTGCCAGCAGCTTGAGGGGGATCTCTGGAAACACCATATATTTT; CDR3: CASSLRGISGNTIYF
size: many; V: TRBV4-3; J: TRBJ2-1; D: NA; DNA: TGCGCCAGCAGCCAAGAAGGGTGGGAGGAGCAGTTCTTC; CDR3: CASSQEGWEEQFF
size: NA; V: TRBV30; J: TRBJ2-7; D: TRBD1; DNA: TGTGCCTGGAGAGTGACAGGGGTAAACGAGCAGTACTTC; CDR3: CAWRVTGVNEQYF
size: NA; V: TRBV9; J: TRBJ1-3; D: NA; DNA: TGTGCCAGCAGCGGAAACACCATATATTTT; CDR3: CASSGNTIYF
size: NA; V: TRBV5-1; J: TRBJ1-2; D: TRBD1; DNA: TGCGCCAGCAGCTTGAATTCCGGGACAGGGATTTCTAACTATGGCTACACCTTC; CDR3: CASSLNSGTGISNYGYTF
size: NA; V: TRBV6-5; J: TRBJ1-5; D: NA; DNA: TGTGCCAGCAGACCCCCAGGGGTTAATCAGCCCCAGCATTTT; CDR3: CASRPPGVNQPQHF
size: NA; V: TRBV30; J: TRBJ1-5; D: NA; DNA: TGTGCCTGGAGCTGGTGGGATAGCAATCAGCCCCAGCATTTT; CDR3: CAWSWWDSNQPQHF
size: NA; V: TRBV5-1; J: TRBJ1-6; D: NA; DNA: TGCGCCAGCAGCTTGGCCCCAGGGGCTCTTAATTCACCCCTCCACTTT; CDR3: CASSLAPGALNSPLHF
size: NA; V: TRBV30; J: TRBJ2-7; D: NA; DNA: TGTGCCTGGAATAGCCACTCCACAGGGTGGATCTCCTACGAGCAGTACTTC; CDR3: CAWNSHSTGWISYEQYF
size: NA; V: TRBV13; J: TRBJ2-7; D: NA; DNA: TGTGCCAGCAGTCCAAGGGACGGCTACGAGCAGTACTTC; CDR3: CASSPRDGYEQYF
size: NA; V: TRBV30; J: TRBJ2-6; D: NA; DNA: TGTGCCTTTCGAGTTTCCGGGGCCAACGTCCTGACTTTC; CDR3: CAFRVSGANVLTF
size: once; V: TRBV18; J: TRBJ1-2; D: NA; DNA: TGTGCCAGCTCCCCAGCAGGGAATGGCTACACCTTC; CDR3: CASSPAGNGYTF
size: NA; V: TRBV5-5; J: TRBJ1-1; D: NA; DNA: TGTGCCAGCAGCTTCGGACACTCGAACACTGAAGCTTTCTTT; CDR3: CASSFGHSNTEAFF
size: NA; V: TRBV29-1; J: TRBJ2-1; D: NA; DNA: TGCAGCGGGTCAAAGGGGGGGAATGAGCAGTTCTTC; CDR3: CSGSKGGNEQFF
size: NA; V: TRBV6-5; J: TRBJ2-3; D: NA; DNA: TGTGCCAGCAGTTACTCGACCGGTCGAGCCGCAGATACGCAGTATTTT; CDR3: CASSYSTGRAADTQYF
size: NA; V: TRBV28; J: TRBJ1-5; D: TRBD1; DNA: TGTGCCAGCAGGCAGGGGGCGGGCAATCAGCCCCAGCATTTT; CDR3: CASRQGAGNQPQHF
size: NA; V: TRBV6-1; J: TRBJ2-7; D: TRBD2; DNA: TGTGCCAGCAGTGAAGTAGCGGGAGGGGCCTACGAGCAGTACTTC; CDR3: CASSEVAGGAYEQYF
size: NA; V: TRBV27; J: TRBJ1-3; D: TRBD1; DNA: TGTGCCAGCAGTCCAACTACGGGACAGCTCTTGTCCCGCATATATTTT; CDR3: CASSPTTGQLLSRIYF
size: NA; V: TRBV6-1; J: TRBJ2-5; D: TRBD2; DNA: TGTGCCAGCAGTGCCCACTTTAGCGGGGGGGCCGGGCAAGAGACCCAGTACTTC; CDR3: CASSAHFSGGAGQETQYF
size: NA; V: TRBV7-7; J: TRBJ2-2; D: NA; DNA: TGTGCCAGCAGCCCACTGCTAGCGAACACCGGGGAGCTGTTTTTT; CDR3: CASSPLLANTGELFF
size: NA; V: TRBV6-5; J: TRBJ1-3; D: NA; DNA: TGTGCCAGCAGTTTACGGTCTGGAAACACCATATATTTT; CDR3: CASSLRSGNTIYF
size: NA; V: TRBV5-1; J: TRBJ1-4; D: TRBD1; DNA: TGCGCCAGCAGCGAGGACGGACAGGGCCGCAATGAAAAACTGTTTTTT; CDR3: CASSEDGQGRNEKLFF
size: once; V: TRBV30; J: TRBJ1-1; D: NA; DNA: TGTGCCTGGAGTGTACTGGGGGCCCTCACTGAAGCTTTCTTT; CDR3: CAWSVLGALTEAFF